The 9 T cell receptor beta chains below come from one sample, sequenced in a study of blood T cell repertoires in COVID-19. Assay used: immunoSEQ multiplex PCR; TCRdb lists only in-frame clones, some missing. The table includes about 220,000 clones, 86% detected once. Sequenced material: PBMCs or T cells enriched from blood (not recorded which). These receptors were taken from a woman in her thirties or forties with acute COVID-19.

The chain joins TRBV14 to TRBJ1-1, with no clear D. CDR1 is SGHDN and CDR2 is FVKESK in the germline V gene. V was clipped by 0 bases and J by 5 bases, with 13 bases between them. The CDR3 is made up of 15 amino acids. CDR3 sequence (DNA): TGTGCCAGCAGCCAAGAAGTTCCTCCCCTAACTGAAGCTTTCTTT. Translated, it gives CASSQEVPPLTEAFF.

This clone was counted a single time. The CDR3 sequence is CSVEAGTGNPSYEQYF. CDR3 DNA: TGCAGCGTTGAAGCTGGGACAGGCAACCCCTCCTACGAGCAGTACTTC. The chain combines TRBV29-1 with TRBJ2-7; 8 bases fit TRBD1. The CDR3 covers 16 residues. After removal of 1 base from V and 0 bases from J, the junction contained 8 bases not matched to a gene. The germline CDR1 and CDR2 sequences are SQVTM and ANQGSEA.

This chain joins TRBV21-1 and TRBJ2-5; the table calls TRBD1, which could not be checked here. TRBV21-1 corresponds to a pseudogene. The CDR3 extends over 15 amino acids. CDR3 loop: CASSKRPGEQETQYF. CDR3 DNA sequence: TGTGCCAGCAGCAAAAGGCCAGGGGAGCAAGAGACCCAGTACTTC.

The V call is TRBV19, the J call TRBJ2-1; possibly TRBD1 for D (6 bases). V dropped 4 bases and J dropped 7 bases, with 17 bases sitting between them. The length of the CDR3 is 15 residues. Germline V lookup: CDR1 LNHDA, CDR2 SQIVND (reference sequence). Here the CDR3 reads CASSTRQARGNEQFF. The CDR3 nucleotides read TGTGCCAGTAGTACCAGACAGGCGAGGGGGAATGAGCAGTTCTTC.

This rearrangement joins TRBV25-1 to TRBJ1-2, with a possible D match to TRBD1 (6 bases). The CDR3 totals 15 residues. Trimming pared 0 bases from V and 4 bases from J, leaving 12 bases between. Germline CDR1 is MGHDK and CDR2 is SYGVNS. The CDR3 spells CASSEYGRGGYGYTF. CDR3 coding DNA: TGTGCCAGCAGTGAATATGGCAGGGGCGGCTATGGCTACACCTTC.

This chain joins TRBV6-5 and TRBJ1-5; 9 bases are a match to TRBD1. The germline CDR1 and CDR2 sequences are MNHEY and SVGAGI. After removal of 7 bases from V and 1 base from J, the junction contained 5 bases not matched to a gene. The CDR3 has 15 residues. This CDR3 is CASTRTGASNQPQHF. DNA of the CDR3: TGTGCCAGCACCAGGACAGGGGCAAGCAATCAGCCCCAGCATTTT.

This chain uses TRBV2 with TRBJ1-5; 8 positions match TRBD1. V was clipped by 5 bases and J by 6 bases; unmatched bases: 9. The germline V gene encodes CDR1 SNHLY and CDR2 FYNNEI. This CDR3 has 15 residues. CDR3 sequence reads: CASSLGSRGLQPQHF. DNA for the CDR3: TGTGCCAGCAGTTTAGGGTCCAGGGGGCTTCAGCCCCAGCATTTT.

The chain joins TRBV7-8 to TRBJ2-3; no clear D gene. The V gene's germline CDR1 is SGHVS and CDR2 FQNEAQ. Trimming took off 2 bases at V and 2 bases at J, with 5 bases between the two ends. The CDR3 loop spans 13 amino acids. CDR3 nucleotide sequence: TGTGCCAGCAGCTTATTAGACACAGATACGCAGTATTTT. Protein sequence: CASSLLDTDTQYF.

This clone came up once. The chain couples TRBV3-1 (or the pseudogene TRBV3-2) to TRBJ1-2, with a weak D call TRBD1 (5 bases). The CDR3 consists of 15 residues. In germline, CDR1 is LGHDT, CDR2 YNNKEL (reference sequence). V was pared by 4 bases and J by 1 base, with 13 bases between. CDR3 sequence reads: CASSPRQKLNYGYTF. The CDR3, as DNA: TGTGCCAGCAGCCCAAGACAGAAACTTAACTATGGCTACACCTTC.